This TCR beta chain was identified in a study of T cell clonotyping in hematopoietic cell transplantation. The CDR3 is made up of 15 amino acids. Germline CDR1 SGHTA, CDR2 FQGNSA. V shed 5 bases, J shed 8 bases, and the junction held 14 bases outside the gene matches. Here immunoSEQ multiplex PCR was the method, and the copy in TCRdb shows in-frame clones only, minus some. The sample shows 9,400 or so clones, roughly nine tenths of them seen only once. The chain couples TRBV7-2 to TRBJ1-2, with 7 bases that match TRBD1. Sample: PBMCs, taken 180 days after allogeneic stem cell transplant. This TCR was recovered from a human patient who had an allogeneic stem cell transplant, so the T cells may come from the graft donor. The donor label of this sample is uncertain. Some clones in this sample may be carry-over from other donors' samples. CDR3 DNA sequence: TGTGCCAGCAGCCCTGCGACAGGGACGCCCTGGGGCTACACCTTC. It specifies CASSPATGTPWGYTF.